This TCR beta chain was observed in a study of T cell responses to AZD1222 COVID-19 vaccine. This CDR3 comprises 16 residues. CDR1 and CDR2 (germline): MGHRA, YSYEKL. V was pared by 2 bases and J by 1 base, with 4 bases of the junction left unmatched. Repertoires were generated with immunoSEQ multiplex PCR, while TCRdb's copy carries only in-frame clones and drops some. This table has some 150,000 clones, roughly nine tenths appearing once. As concerns this clone: The antigen remains undetermined.

Overall study findings and caveats: Clonal diversity was possibly underestimated; the donors were predominantly white British and more often female. Regions left unmutated in variants are reportedly the target of nearly half of spike-specific TCRs.

The specimen was peripheral blood, collected 28 days after the second AZD1222 dose. The source is an adult who received the AZD1222 COVID-19 vaccine. This chain links TRBV4-1 with TRBJ2-2; 7 nucleotides line up with TRBD1. The CDR3 region is CASSQPWTGNTGELFF. CDR3 DNA sequence: TGCGCCAGCAGCCAACCCTGGACAGGGAACACCGGGGAGCTGTTTTTT.